Below, 27 T cell receptor beta chains from the same sample are listed, as sequenced in a study of blood T cell repertoires in COVID-19. Data came from immunoSEQ multiplex PCR; TCRdb stores just in-frame clones and leaves some out. The data show just over 80,000 clones, about 70% seen once. The material sequenced was peripheral blood. Receptors originate from a woman of 80 years or more with active or convalescent COVID-19.

There are a few counts of this clone. In DNA form, the CDR3 reads TGCGCCAGCAGCTTGGGAGTGAACACTGAAGCTTTCTTT. It translates to CASSLGVNTEAFF. The gene calls are TRBV5-1 and TRBJ1-1, with D uncertain. Germline V CDR1 and CDR2: SGHRS, YFSETQ. This CDR3 contains 13 residues. The V end was cut by 0 bases, the J end by 0 bases, with 3 bases between.

This clone showed up many times. The rearrangement links TRBV6-5 to TRBJ1-6; TRBD1 is a possible D gene (5 bases). Trimming removed 8 bases at V and 9 bases at J, with 20 bases between. Germline V lookup: CDR1 MNHEY, CDR2 SVGAGI. The CDR3 sequence is 15 residues long. As DNA, the CDR3 is TGTGCCAGCGGGACTATGAAGGGGCACAGTTCACCCCTCCACTTT. This translates into CASGTMKGHSSPLHF.

V and J are TRBV4-3 and TRBJ2-3; possible D gene TRBD2, 5 bases. There are 15 residues in the CDR3. CDR1 and CDR2 from the germline V gene are LGHNA and YSLEER. V shed 0 bases and J shed 4 bases, with 11 bases lying between them. This CDR3 is CASSQDMAGADTQYF. CDR3 nucleotide sequence: TGCGCCAGCAGCCAAGATATGGCGGGTGCAGATACGCAGTATTTT.

The chain carries TRBV5-6 and TRBJ2-1, with a tentative D call TRBD1 (7 bases). With 4 bases removed from V and 7 bases from J, the gap between germline ends came to 21 bases. The germline CDR1 and CDR2 sequences are SGHDT and YYEEEE. The CDR3 covers 16 residues. Written as DNA, the CDR3 is TGTGCCAGCAGCCTCCCAGGGGGGCCGCCTAAGAATGAGCAGTTCTTC. Translation gives CASSLPGGPPKNEQFF.

The chain employs TRBV2 and TRBJ1-1; a weak D match, TRBD1 (6 bases). The CDR3 runs 13 residues. The V end lost 6 bases, the J end lost 1 base, and 9 bases lay between the germline ends. Per the germline V gene, CDR1 is SNHLY and CDR2 is FYNNEI. The DNA for the CDR3 is TGTGCCAGCAGGAACAGGGAGAACACTGAAGCTTTCTTT. This gives the protein CASRNRENTEAFF.

The rearrangement joins TRBV29-1 to TRBJ2-3; possible D gene TRBD1, 5 bases. From germline, CDR1 is SQVTM and CDR2 ANQGSEA. The CDR3 is made up of 11 amino acids. Trimming shortened V by 8 bases and J by 6 bases, and 12 bases separated the two germline ends. The CDR3 DNA is TGCAGCATCGGTTGGGGCGATACGCAGTATTTT. It is translated as CSIGWGDTQYF.

CDR3 nucleotide sequence: TGTGCCAGCAGTGAGATCCCGGGCCGACAGGGTCAGGAGGGGTACTTC. Amino acid sequence: CASSEIPGRQGQEGYF. J is TRBJ2-7 and V is TRBV6-1; perhaps TRBD1 as D (7 bases). V was shortened by 3 bases and J by 12 bases, with 27 bases between the two germline ends. CDR1 and CDR2 (germline): MNHNS, SASEGT. The CDR3 covers 16 residues.

The chain uses TRBV19 and TRBJ1-6; D may be TRBD1 (6 bases). Trimming removed 4 bases from V and 7 bases from J, with 11 bases in between. Germline loops: CDR1 LNHDA, CDR2 SQIVND (reference sequence). This CDR3 comprises 14 residues. The CDR3 DNA is TGTGCCAGTAGTACTACAGGGCTAAATTCACCCCTCCACTTT. Translation: CASSTTGLNSPLHF.

This chain uses TRBV4-1 with TRBJ2-1, with a possible D match to TRBD2 (7 bases). The CDR3 has 16 amino acids. V lost 2 bases and J lost 6, with 17 bases in between. Germline V gene lookup returns CDR1 MGHRA and CDR2 YSYEKL. For the CDR3, the DNA is TGCGCCAGCAGCCAACTGGGGGCGGGGGATCTCAATGAGCAGTTCTTC. Protein sequence: CASSQLGAGDLNEQFF.

This chain links TRBV5-1 with TRBJ2-1; a possible D gene is TRBD1 (6 bases). The length of the CDR3 is 16 residues. The V end was cut by 0 bases, the J end by 3 bases, with 13 bases between. The germline V gene encodes CDR1 SGHRS and CDR2 YFSETQ. Written as DNA, the CDR3 is TGCGCCAGCAGCTTGGCCTCAAGGACAGACTACAATGAGCAGTTCTTC. Translating it yields CASSLASRTDYNEQFF.

The rearrangement joins TRBV2 to TRBJ1-2; possible D gene TRBD1, 6 bases. Per the germline V gene, CDR1 is SNHLY and CDR2 is FYNNEI. CDR3 length equals 14 residues. Trimming cost V 8 bases and J 2 bases, with 15 bases left between them. CDR3 protein: CASGYDRLNYGYTF. CDR3 bases: TGTGCCAGCGGGTACGACAGGCTCAACTATGGCTACACCTTC.

This clone has a handful of counts. V usage is TRBV15 and J usage is TRBJ2-7; 7 bases map to TRBD1. The V segment lost 3 bases and the J segment 2 bases; nucleotides outside the gene matches: 7. The CDR3 runs to 15 residues. From germline, CDR1 is LNHNV and CDR2 YYDKDF (reference sequence). The CDR3 sequence is CATSSSGQVAYEQYF. The CDR3 bases are TGTGCCACCAGCAGCAGTGGACAGGTCGCCTACGAGCAGTACTTC.

The CDR3 DNA follows: TGTGCCACCAGTGATGGGACAGGGGGTAATGAAAAACTGTTTTTT. Translating it yields CATSDGTGGNEKLFF. The V call is TRBV24-1, the J call TRBJ1-4; 11 bases match TRBD1. Unmatched junction bases numbered 0, after V lost 3 bases and J lost 4 bases. This CDR3 is built from 15 residues. Germline CDR1 and CDR2: KGHDR and SFDVKD.

This chain joins TRBV7-2 and TRBJ2-6, with TRBD2 matching 11 bases. Germline assignment: CDR1 SGHTA and CDR2 FQGNSA. Losses at the gene ends were 6 bases for V and 0 bases for J; bases not matched to a gene: 7. The CDR3 spans 18 residues. CDR3 residues: CASSFTSGGYSGANVLTF. The CDR3 DNA sequence: TGTGCCAGCAGTTTTACTAGCGGGGGTTACTCTGGGGCCAACGTCCTGACTTTC.

The V gene is TRBV28, the J gene TRBJ2-3, with 9 bases aligning to TRBD1. The CDR3 loop spans 15 amino acids. The germline V gene encodes CDR1 MDHEN and CDR2 SYDVKM. V shed 6 bases, J shed 7 bases, and the junction held 11 bases outside the gene matches. CDR3: CASSPGTGSVNTQYF. The CDR3, as DNA: TGTGCCAGCAGCCCAGGGACAGGGAGTGTAAATACGCAGTATTTT.

The rearrangement joins TRBV6-1 to TRBJ1-4; TRBD1 matches 8 bases. The germline gives CDR1 MNHNS, CDR2 SASEGT. V was clipped by 4 bases and J by 5 bases; unmatched bases: 9. The CDR3 length is 16 residues. CDR3 bases: TGTGCCAGCAGTGGTTTTCGGACAGGGTGGAATGAAAAACTGTTTTTT. It yields the protein CASSGFRTGWNEKLFF.

J is TRBJ1-2 and V is TRBV19, with 10 bases identical to TRBD1. The germline gives CDR1 LNHDA, CDR2 SQIVND (reference sequence). The trim removed 5 bases at V and 6 bases at J, leaving 12 bases unmatched. This CDR3 has 16 amino acids. The CDR3 DNA follows: TGTGCCAGTAGTGTATTCCCGACCGGGACAGGGGATGGCTACACCTTC. Its translation: CASSVFPTGTGDGYTF.

The chain recombines TRBV30 with TRBJ1-6; 7 bases are a match to TRBD1. Germline values: CDR1 GTSNPN, CDR2 SVGIG (reference sequence). CDR3 length: 14 amino acids. Trimming removed 5 bases from V and 5 bases from J; junction bases left unmatched: 6. CDR3 sequence (DNA): TGTGCCTGGGTGGGACAGTCAAATAATTCACCCCTCCACTTT. This encodes CAWVGQSNNSPLHF.

The chain recombines TRBV19 with TRBJ1-6, with D perhaps TRBD1 (6 bases). Germline V gene data show CDR1 as LNHDA and CDR2 as SQIVND (reference sequence). The CDR3 has 13 residues. The germline V and J ends were trimmed by 5 bases and 13 bases, with 15 bases remaining between them. This chain's CDR3 is CASSAGTSLPLHF. The CDR3 DNA reads as TGTGCCAGTAGTGCCGGGACATCCCTCCCCCTCCACTTT.

The chain joins TRBV28 to TRBJ1-4; possibly TRBD1 for D (5 bases). CDR3 length: 15 amino acids. V gave up 4 bases and J gave up 5 bases, with 14 bases separating them. Germline V gene sequence: CDR1 MDHEN, CDR2 SYDVKM. CDR3 sequence reads: CASSSPGGPNEKLFF. The CDR3 DNA reads TGTGCCAGCAGTTCCCCCGGGGGTCCCAATGAAAAACTGTTTTTT.

This sequence joins TRBV7-2 and TRBJ1-1; D is perhaps TRBD1 (6 bases). Trimming pared 3 bases from V and 8 bases from J, leaving 13 bases between. In germline, CDR1 is SGHTA, CDR2 FQGNSA. This CDR3 spans 13 amino acids. CDR3 amino acids: CASSLVRTAEAFF. The DNA for the CDR3 is TGTGCCAGCAGCTTGGTGAGGACAGCCGAAGCTTTCTTT.

This clone showed up just a few times. The chain has TRBV19 and TRBJ1-3, with 7 bases aligning to TRBD1. The length of the CDR3 is 14 residues. V dropped 8 bases and J dropped 4; count of bases not matched to a gene: 8. CDR1 is LNHDA and CDR2 is SQIVND in the germline V gene (reference sequence). The CDR3 bases are TGTGCCAGTGAAGAGACAGGGATGGGAAACACCATATATTTT. Encoded protein: CASEETGMGNTIYF. Full variable domain (rest looked up from reference TRBV19 and TRBJ1-3): DGGITQSPKYLFRKEGQNVTLSCEQNLNHDAMYWYRQDPGQGLRLIYYSQIVNDFQKGDIAEGYSVSREKKESFPLTVTSAQKNPTAFYLCASEETGMGNTIYFGEGSWLTVV.

The chain carries TRBV19 and TRBJ2-5, with TRBD2 as a possible D gene (6 bases). V lost 4 bases, J lost 3 bases, and 24 bases lay in between. The CDR3 consists of 18 residues. Germline V lookup: CDR1 LNHDA, CDR2 SQIVND (reference sequence). The CDR3 DNA sequence: TGTGCCAGTAGTACCTCCGGGCGGGGAAGGGGTCGCGAAGAGACCCAGTACTTC. Its protein product is CASSTSGRGRGREETQYF.

The chain employs TRBV3-1 (or the pseudogene TRBV3-2) and TRBJ2-1; 8 nucleotides line up with TRBD1. The V gene end was trimmed by 4 bases and the J gene end by 9 bases; junction bases not matched to a gene: 5. The CDR3 consists of 13 residues. The germline V gene encodes CDR1 LGHDT and CDR2 YNNKEL (reference sequence). CDR3 nucleotide sequence: TGTGCCAGCAGCCTCGGACAGGGAAGTGAGCAGTTCTTC. It yields the protein CASSLGQGSEQFF.

The chain recombines TRBV7-8 with TRBJ2-7, with 8 nucleotides matching TRBD1. V trimming: 5 bases; J trimming: 1 base; junction bases outside the gene matches: 7. The germline gives CDR1 SGHVS, CDR2 FQNEAQ. CDR3 size: 15 residues. The CDR3 spells CASSPRQGSSYEQYF. In DNA form, the CDR3 reads TGTGCCAGCAGCCCTAGACAGGGGTCGTCCTACGAGCAGTACTTC.

The rearrangement joins TRBV5-1 to TRBJ1-4; 9 nucleotides line up with TRBD1. Germline CDR1 SGHRS, CDR2 YFSETQ. The V and J ends lost 4 bases and 3 bases, in that order; junction bases with no gene match: 1. The CDR3 spans 14 residues. This CDR3 is CASSRDRANEKLFF. The CDR3, as DNA: TGCGCCAGCAGCCGGGACAGGGCTAATGAAAAACTGTTTTTT. Variable domain in full (rest from reference TRBV5-1 and TRBJ1-4): KAGVTQTPRYLIKTRGQQVTLSCSPISGHRSVSWYQQTPGQGLQFLFEYFSETQRNKGNFPGRFSGRQFSNSRSEMNVSTLELGDSALYLCASSRDRANEKLFFGSGTQLSVL.

This clone has a single count. V and J are TRBV3-1 (or the pseudogene TRBV3-2) and TRBJ1-2, with D unresolved. Trimming took off 3 bases at V and 7 bases at J, with 21 bases between the two ends. Germline CDR1 is LGHDT and CDR2 is YNNKEL (reference sequence). The CDR3 runs to 16 residues. The CDR3 DNA follows: TGTGCCAGCAGCCAGGCCACCGGGATCGGGATATTTGGCTACACCTTC. This codes for CASSQATGIGIFGYTF.